This T cell receptor (beta chain) was recovered during a study of T-cell reconstitution after alpha-beta-depleted transplantation in children. Findings of the study overall: It was newly produced T cells that mostly accounted for T-cell counts and diversity one year after transplant. Day-60 TCRbeta diversity that was high in some patients was derived from surviving recipient T cells and thymic progenitors. It was reported that alpha-beta T cells came from several hundred expanded graft clones (about two months after transplant).

As to this clonotype: Its antigen is still unknown.

Construction of the TCRbeta library involved unique molecular identifiers. TCRdb reanalysed the PCR reads using MiXCR and keeps one entry per CDR3 protein. This table holds hundreds of thousands of distinct CDR3 sequences, around 17% found once. The TCR originated in a male patient younger than 18 who had a stem cell transplant for acute lymphoblastic leukemia, so the T cells may come from the graft donor. Here the sequenced sample was PBMCs, mostly from graft donor cells, taken 360 days after TCRalphabeta/CD19-depleted stem cell transplant.

DNA for the CDR3: TGCAGTGCTAGAGGCTGGTCACTTAGCGGGAGGGCCTACAATGAGCAGTTCTTC. It encodes CSARGWSLSGRAYNEQFF. The V gene is TRBV20-1, the J gene TRBJ2-1, with TRBD2 identical over 11 bases. The CDR3 is 18 amino acids. Germline values: CDR1 DFQATT, CDR2 SNEGSKA (reference sequence). V lost 1 base to trimming and J lost 2 bases; unmatched junction nucleotides: 10.